This T cell receptor beta chain was retrieved from a study of identical twins' blood T cells. One entry per CDR3 protein results from TCRdb running MiXCR on the 5' RACE reads. The sample includes 350,000 to 400,000 distinct CDR3 sequences, about 28% of them seen just once. The CDR3 covers 14 residues. The J segment lost 7 bases and the V segment lost 8 bases, leaving 6 bases of the junction unmatched. From germline, CDR1 is MNHEY and CDR2 SVGAGI. The V call is TRBV6-5, the J call TRBJ2-2; 11 positions match TRBD2. The receptor was isolated from a woman aged 18 to 55 in good health. Sequenced material: PBMCs. The CDR3 reads CASCTSGGDGELFF. The CDR3 DNA reads as TGTGCCAGCTGTACTAGCGGGGGCGACGGGGAGCTGTTTTTT.